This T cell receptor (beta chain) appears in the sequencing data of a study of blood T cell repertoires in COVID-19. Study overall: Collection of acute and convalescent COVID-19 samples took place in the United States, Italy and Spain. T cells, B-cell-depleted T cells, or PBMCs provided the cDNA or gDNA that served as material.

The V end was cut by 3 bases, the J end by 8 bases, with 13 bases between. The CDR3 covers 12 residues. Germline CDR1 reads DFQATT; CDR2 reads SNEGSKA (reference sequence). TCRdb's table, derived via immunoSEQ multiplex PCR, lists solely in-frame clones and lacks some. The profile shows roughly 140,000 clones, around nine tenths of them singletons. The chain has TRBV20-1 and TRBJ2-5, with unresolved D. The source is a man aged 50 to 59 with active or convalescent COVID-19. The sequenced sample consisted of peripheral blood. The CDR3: CSASNNPRTQYF. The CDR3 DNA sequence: TGCAGTGCTAGTAACAACCCAAGAACCCAGTACTTC.